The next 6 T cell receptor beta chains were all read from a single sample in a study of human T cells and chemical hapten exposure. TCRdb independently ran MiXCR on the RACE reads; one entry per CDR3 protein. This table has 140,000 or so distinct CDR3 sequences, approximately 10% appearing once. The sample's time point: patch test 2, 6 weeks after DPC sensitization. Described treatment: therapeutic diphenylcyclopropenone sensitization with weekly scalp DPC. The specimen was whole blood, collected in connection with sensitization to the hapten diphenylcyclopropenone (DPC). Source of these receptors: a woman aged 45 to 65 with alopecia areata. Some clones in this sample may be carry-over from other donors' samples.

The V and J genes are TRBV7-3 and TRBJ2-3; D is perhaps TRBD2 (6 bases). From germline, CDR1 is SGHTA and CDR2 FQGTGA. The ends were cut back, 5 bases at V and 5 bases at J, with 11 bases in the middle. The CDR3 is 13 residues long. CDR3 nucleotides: TGTGCCAGCAGCCCTGGGACTCGAGATACGCAGTATTTT. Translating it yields CASSPGTRDTQYF.

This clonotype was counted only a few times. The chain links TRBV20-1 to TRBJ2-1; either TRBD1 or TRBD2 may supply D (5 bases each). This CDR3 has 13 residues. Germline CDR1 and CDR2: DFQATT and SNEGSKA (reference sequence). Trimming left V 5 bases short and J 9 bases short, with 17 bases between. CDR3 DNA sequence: TGCAGTGCTGGAAGACGGGGCCGTTCTGAGCAGTTCTTC. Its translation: CSAGRRGRSEQFF.

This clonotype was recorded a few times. The CDR3 sequence is CASRDYTGANYGYTF. Here the CDR3 DNA reads TGTGCCAGCAGGGATTATACAGGGGCTAACTATGGCTACACCTTC. The gene calls are TRBV6-5 and TRBJ1-2; 7 nucleotides match TRBD1. The J segment lost 0 bases and the V segment lost 6 bases, leaving 7 bases of the junction unmatched. The V gene's germline CDR1 is MNHEY and CDR2 SVGAGI. The CDR3 length is 15 residues.

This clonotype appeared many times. Here the CDR3 reads CASSLGAPDTQYF. In DNA form, the CDR3 reads TGTGCCAGCAGCTTAGGGGCCCCAGATACGCAGTATTTT. The chain carries TRBV7-2 and TRBJ2-3, with D hard to call. The CDR3 is 13 residues long. V shed 1 base and J shed 4 bases, with 6 bases lying between them. Germline assignment: CDR1 SGHTA and CDR2 FQGNSA. Using reference TRBV7-2 and TRBJ2-3 for the parts outside the CDR3, the full variable domain is GAGVSQSPSNKVTEKGKDVELRCDPISGHTALYWYRQSLGQGLEFLIYFQGNSAPDKSGLPSDRFSAERTGGSVSTLTIQRTQQEDSAVYLCASSLGAPDTQYFGPGTRLTVL.

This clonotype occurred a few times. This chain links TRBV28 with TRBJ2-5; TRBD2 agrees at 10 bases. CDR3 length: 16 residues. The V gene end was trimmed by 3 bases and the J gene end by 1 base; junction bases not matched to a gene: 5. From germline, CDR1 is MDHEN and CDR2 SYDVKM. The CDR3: CASSLPSGRFQETQYF. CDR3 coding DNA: TGTGCCAGCAGTTTGCCTAGCGGGAGATTCCAAGAGACCCAGTACTTC.

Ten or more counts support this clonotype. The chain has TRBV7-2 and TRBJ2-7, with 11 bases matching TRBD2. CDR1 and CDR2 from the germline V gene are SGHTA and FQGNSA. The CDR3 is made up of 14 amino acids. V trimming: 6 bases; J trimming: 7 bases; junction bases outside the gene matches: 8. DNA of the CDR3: TGTGCCAGCAGGGGGCTAGCGGGAGGATTAGAGCAGTACTTC. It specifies CASRGLAGGLEQYF.